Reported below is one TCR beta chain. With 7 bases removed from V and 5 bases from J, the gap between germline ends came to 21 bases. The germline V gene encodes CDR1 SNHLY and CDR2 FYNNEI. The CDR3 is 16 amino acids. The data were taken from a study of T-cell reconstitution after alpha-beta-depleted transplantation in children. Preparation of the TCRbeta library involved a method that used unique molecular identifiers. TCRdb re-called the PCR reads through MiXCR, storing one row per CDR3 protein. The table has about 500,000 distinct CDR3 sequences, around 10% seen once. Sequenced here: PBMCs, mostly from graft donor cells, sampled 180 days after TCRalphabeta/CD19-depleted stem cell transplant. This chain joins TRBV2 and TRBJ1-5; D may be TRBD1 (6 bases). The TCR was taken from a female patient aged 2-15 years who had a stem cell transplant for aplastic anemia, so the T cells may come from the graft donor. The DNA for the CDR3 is TGTGCCAGCACCACTAAAGGCAGGGGTAACGATCAGCCCCAGCATTTT. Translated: CASTTKGRGNDQPQHF.